Listed here are 25 T cell receptor beta chains from one sample, sequenced in a study of cytomegalovirus exposure and HLA in healthy donors. The PCR used 60 Vbeta and 13 Jbeta primers. The assay was immunoSEQ multiplex PCR, and TCRdb's table has in-frame clones only and misses some. The sample has about 130,000 clones, 75% to 90% seen once. The sequencing input was PBMCs. These receptors originate from a man between 25 and 39 years old in good health and CMV-seropositive.

The chain has TRBV5-1 and TRBJ1-2, with D unresolved. CDR1 is SGHRS, CDR2 YFSETQ, per germline. The V gene lost 0 bases and the J gene lost 8 bases, with 20 bases spanning the gap. The CDR3 sequence is 16 residues long. CDR3 protein: CASSLEGRLPSEGYTF. In DNA form, the CDR3 reads TGCGCCAGCAGCTTGGAAGGCAGACTCCCTTCGGAGGGCTACACCTTC.

This chain joins TRBV12-5 and TRBJ2-1; TRBD2 agrees at 10 bases. After removal of 4 bases from V and 4 bases from J, the junction contained 7 bases not matched to a gene. This CDR3 comprises 16 residues. Germline values: CDR1 LGHNT, CDR2 FRNRAP. CDR3 nucleotide sequence: TGTGCTAGTGGTTCTGGGAGCGGGGGGGCTTACAATGAGCAGTTCTTC. Residues: CASGSGSGGAYNEQFF.

J is TRBJ2-1 and V is TRBV9; 11 positions agree with TRBD2. The J segment lost 8 bases and the V segment lost 3 bases, leaving 7 bases of the junction unmatched. CDR1 is SGDLS and CDR2 is YYNGEE in the germline V gene. The CDR3 runs to 15 residues. The CDR3 reads CASSGPSGGTDEQFF. For the CDR3, the DNA is TGTGCCAGCAGCGGACCTAGCGGGGGGACTGATGAGCAGTTCTTC.

This chain joins TRBV27 and TRBJ1-1; TRBD1 is a possible D gene (6 bases). CDR1 MNHEY and CDR2 SMNVEV come from the germline V gene (reference sequence). Deletions cut 6 bases from V and 4 bases from J, with 15 bases between. The CDR3 consists of 14 residues. The CDR3 sequence: CASSPGAMVTEAFF. The DNA of the CDR3 is TGTGCCAGCAGCCCAGGGGCCATGGTCACTGAAGCTTTCTTT.

V is TRBV12-5 and J is TRBJ1-1; unclear D gene. Germline V lookup: CDR1 LGHNT, CDR2 FRNRAP. Deletions cut 2 bases from V and 1 base from J, with 11 bases between. This CDR3 is built from 15 residues. The CDR3 bases are TGTGCTAGTGGTTTGATATTACGAGGGAACACTGAAGCTTTCTTT. This encodes CASGLILRGNTEAFF. Looking up the rest from reference TRBV12-5 and TRBJ1-1 gives the full variable domain: DARVTQTPRHKVTEMGQEVTMRCQPILGHNTVFWYRQTMMQGLELLAYFRNRAPLDDSGMPKDRFSAEMPDATLATLKIQPSEPRDSAVYFCASGLILRGNTEAFFGQGTRLTVV.

The chain joins TRBV28 to TRBJ2-1; no clear D gene. V was cut by 6 bases and J by 7 bases, with 7 bases left in between. Germline CDR1 is MDHEN and CDR2 is SYDVKM. The length of the CDR3 is 11 residues. CDR3 in amino acids: CASSLANEQFF. CDR3 nucleotide sequence: TGTGCCAGCAGCCTCGCGAATGAGCAGTTCTTC.

The CDR3, as DNA: TGTGCCAGTAGTATTAACAGGGGGGGCCAAGAGACCCAGTACTTC. It encodes CASSINRGGQETQYF. The rearrangement uses TRBV19 and TRBJ2-5; the D gene is possibly TRBD1 (8 bases). V lost 3 bases to trimming and J lost 1 base, with 12 bases between them. Germline-derived CDR1 and CDR2 are LNHDA and SQIVND (reference sequence). The CDR3 contains 15 residues.

The V and J genes are TRBV12-5 and TRBJ1-4; TRBD1 agrees at 7 bases. Germline CDR1 LGHNT, CDR2 FRNRAP. The ends lost 6 bases at V and 3 bases at J; junction bases unmatched: 7. The CDR3 has 15 residues. This CDR3 is CASGPGQDPNEKLFF. For the CDR3, the DNA is TGTGCTAGTGGCCCCGGACAGGACCCTAATGAAAAACTGTTTTTT.

There are a few counts of this clone. V and J are TRBV19 and TRBJ2-1; possible D gene TRBD1, 5 bases. V was cut by 5 bases and J by 10 bases, with 18 bases left in between. The CDR3 contains 14 residues. Germline V gene data show CDR1 as LNHDA and CDR2 as SQIVND (reference sequence). The CDR3 DNA follows: TGTGCCAGTAGTCGACAGTTGGGTCACAGCGAGCAGTTCTTC. It codes for CASSRQLGHSEQFF.

This sequence joins TRBV19 and TRBJ2-7, with 8 bases aligning to TRBD1. This CDR3 region has 16 residues. CDR1 is LNHDA, CDR2 SQIVND, per germline (reference sequence). The ends lost 5 bases at V and 6 bases at J; junction bases unmatched: 15. In DNA, the CDR3 is TGTGCCAGTAGTCTACAGACAGGGGTGGCCCCCGTCGAGCAGTACTTC. It codes for CASSLQTGVAPVEQYF.

The CDR3 region has the DNA TGTGCCAGCAGTCCCCCGGCGGGTAGGGAGGCAGCTTTCTTT. This translates into CASSPPAGREAAFF. The gene calls are TRBV6-5 and TRBJ1-1; unclear D gene. Germline V gene data show CDR1 as MNHEY and CDR2 as SVGAGI. This CDR3 has 14 residues. V was clipped by 5 bases and J by 10 bases, with 20 bases between them.

This chain uses TRBV5-1 with TRBJ2-7; D is unresolved. Germline loops: CDR1 SGHRS, CDR2 YFSETQ. Trimming took off 0 bases at V and 3 bases at J, with 7 bases between the two ends. CDR3 length equals 13 residues. The DNA of the CDR3 is TGCGCCAGCAGCTTGGCGTCACACTACGAGCAGTACTTC. Translated, it gives CASSLASHYEQYF.

CDR3 DNA sequence: TGCGCCAGCAGCCAGACAGGGTTTACCTATAATTCACCCCTCCACTTT. Translating gives CASSQTGFTYNSPLHF. This chain connects TRBV5-1 to TRBJ1-6, with 7 bases that match TRBD1. The CDR3 extends over 16 amino acids. In germline, CDR1 is SGHRS, CDR2 YFSETQ. V lost 4 bases to trimming and J lost 2 bases; unmatched junction nucleotides: 6.

This chain connects TRBV11-3 to TRBJ2-5; possibly TRBD2 for D (7 bases). The CDR3 runs 12 residues. CDR1 SGHNT and CDR2 YENEEA come from the germline V gene. The V and J ends lost 3 bases and 7 bases respectively, with 9 bases between them. The CDR3 nucleotides are TGTGCCAGCAGCTTCCGGGGGGCGACCCAGTACTTC. Protein sequence: CASSFRGATQYF.

The V and J genes are TRBV2 and TRBJ1-3; 7 bases match TRBD1. The CDR3 runs 16 residues. Per the germline V gene, CDR1 is SNHLY and CDR2 is FYNNEI. Trimming took 0 bases from V and 3 from J; bases not matched to a gene: 5. The DNA for the CDR3 is TGTGCCAGCAGTGAAGCACAGACAGGGCGTGGAAACACCATATATTTT. Translated: CASSEAQTGRGNTIYF.

The V call is TRBV10-2, the J call TRBJ1-1, with 8 positions matching TRBD1. Trimming removed 8 bases from V and 0 bases from J; junction bases left unmatched: 5. This CDR3 has 14 residues. CDR1 is WSHSY, CDR2 SAAADI, per germline. The CDR3 nucleotides are TGCGCCAGCCGGGACAGGACTATGAACACTGAAGCTTTCTTT. Amino acid sequence: CASRDRTMNTEAFF.

The rearrangement links TRBV6-4 to TRBJ2-7; TRBD1 matches 8 bases. Germline V gives CDR1 MRHNA, CDR2 SNTAGT. The CDR3 consists of 13 residues. J lost 4 bases, V lost 5 bases, and 4 bases had no gene match. The CDR3, as DNA: TGTGCCAGCAGTATCAGGACAGGGTACGAGCAGTACTTC. This codes for CASSIRTGYEQYF.

The chain carries TRBV18 and TRBJ1-4; D is perhaps TRBD1 (5 bases). The CDR3 contains 14 residues. V was pared by 2 bases and J by 5 bases, with 9 bases between. Germline loops: CDR1 KGHSH, CDR2 LQKENI. The CDR3 DNA is TGTGCCAGCTCACCAGATACAGGAAATGAAAAACTGTTTTTT. Translating gives CASSPDTGNEKLFF.

The chain recombines TRBV25-1 with TRBJ1-6, with D possibly being TRBD1 (5 bases). The CDR3 sequence is 15 residues long. V was shortened by 1 base and J by 6 bases, with 10 bases between the two germline ends. CDR1 MGHDK and CDR2 SYGVNS come from the germline V gene. CDR3 residues: CASSEWGDSNSPLHF. The DNA for the CDR3 is TGTGCCAGCAGTGAATGGGGGGATTCTAATTCACCCCTCCACTTT.

The CDR3 nucleotides are TGTGCCAGCACCGCTCTAGCGGGGAGTTACGAGCAGTACTTC. Its protein product is CASTALAGSYEQYF. The V call is TRBV6-6, the J call TRBJ2-7; 9 bases match TRBD2. CDR3 length: 14 amino acids. The J segment lost 4 bases and the V segment lost 7 bases, leaving 8 bases of the junction unmatched. The germline CDR1 and CDR2 sequences are MNHNY and SVGAGI (reference sequence).

The chain carries TRBV11-1 and TRBJ1-4; D unclear. CDR1 SGHAT and CDR2 FQDESV come from the germline V gene (reference sequence). Trimming took 1 base from V and 5 from J, leaving 8 bases between them. The CDR3 length is 14 residues. The CDR3 loop is CASSLGGNNEKLFF. The CDR3 DNA reads TGTGCCAGCAGCTTAGGAGGGAACAATGAAAAACTGTTTTTT.

This sequence joins TRBV18 and TRBJ2-1; 10 nucleotides line up with TRBD1. J was trimmed by 6 bases and V by 3 bases; bases with no gene match: 11. This CDR3 spans 17 amino acids. The germline V gene has CDR1 KGHSH and CDR2 LQKENI. The CDR3 region is CASSPELPGQGPNEQFF. In nucleotides, the CDR3 is TGTGCCAGCTCACCCGAGTTACCGGGACAGGGGCCCAATGAGCAGTTCTTC.

Concerning this clone: Distinct nucleotide sequences in the sample also encode this CDR3. This rearrangement joins TRBV5-1 to TRBJ2-2; a weak D match, TRBD2 (6 bases). The CDR3 length is 14 residues. Trimming took 6 bases from V and 1 from J, leaving 10 bases between them. Germline CDR1 reads SGHRS; CDR2 reads YFSETQ. The CDR3 sequence: CASKRGGNTGELFF. The CDR3 DNA reads as TGCGCCAGCAAGAGGGGAGGGAACACCGGGGAGCTGTTTTTT.

This chain joins TRBV5-1 and TRBJ1-4; weak D call: TRBD1 (6 bases). The length of the CDR3 is 19 residues. Trimming stripped 0 bases from V and 3 bases from J, with 21 bases between. The V gene's germline CDR1 is SGHRS and CDR2 YFSETQ. DNA of the CDR3: TGCGCCAGCAGCTTGGGAAGGACGGGGGGCCACATTTCTAATGAAAAACTGTTTTTT. This encodes CASSLGRTGGHISNEKLFF.

The chain uses TRBV6-1 and TRBJ1-1; 8 nucleotides agree with TRBD1. This CDR3 is built from 19 residues. Germline-derived CDR1 and CDR2 are MNHNS and SASEGT. V shed 4 bases, J shed 0 bases, and the junction held 16 bases outside the gene matches. CDR3 amino acids: CASSALAGQARGMNTEAFF. The CDR3 nucleotides read TGTGCCAGCAGTGCCCTAGCGGGACAGGCGAGAGGCATGAACACTGAAGCTTTCTTT.